The source of this T cell receptor (beta chain) is a study of blood T cell repertoires in COVID-19 (dated by TCRdb to the early 2020s). Some background on the complete study: Collaborator samples came from the United States, Italy and Spain and covered acute and convalescent phases of COVID-19. The repertoires were released in a freely available public database meant as a resource for research on the immune response to SARS-CoV-2. Deeply sampled blood TCRbeta repertoires from subjects exposed to, actively infected with, or recovered from COVID-19 were included in the dataset. The sample metadata nearly always contained a de-identified subject ID, COVID-19 status, age in years and sex. HLA class I and class II types, where available, came from metadata supplied by the sample provider rather than from assay-based typing. Samples were obtained from the ongoing ImmuneRACE study (first 160 participants) and from approximately 1,200 subjects provided by 6 global collaborators. The material from the prospective study consisted of cDNA or gDNA derived from T cells, B-cell-depleted T cells, or PBMCs. Findings and caveats that apply to the study as a whole: Clinical and demographic metadata were provided uncurated, with the amount varying by source and participant.

A second Seattle source provided samples from volunteer blood donors who had recovered from COVID-19. Collaborating institutions collected whole blood in K2EDTA tubes following their own protocols. For TCRbeta analysis, collaborators shipped samples in one of three forms: frozen whole blood, isolated PBMCs, or DNA extracted from either of those sample types. From the cysteine through the phenylalanine, the CDR3 covers 15 amino acids. CDR3 DNA only is kept here, 45 bases in frame from base 1. Looking up the germline V gene (reference sequence) yields CDR1 SEHNR and CDR2 FQNEAQ. V ends up 4 bases short and J 10 bases short, with an unmatched junction base count of 7. TCRbeta CDR3 regions were amplified from genomic DNA using the immunoSEQ Assay, a bias-controlled multiplex PCR. Concerning the study's data processing: The number of nucleated cells in each sample was estimated from the amplification of reference gene primers within the assay. Sequence reads were collapsed and filtered to measure the absolute abundance of every unique TCRbeta CDR3 rearrangement. For each sample, productive Simpson clonality was calculated as the square root of Simpson's diversity index across productive rearrangements. TCRdb mirrors the immuneACCESS table, restricted to in-frame sequences. Some clones are absent from its copies; in checked studies, under half trace to an unresolved V gene, and the reason for the others is unknown. V and J calls and clone size are given by that table; D and trimming were obtained from the DNA. The sample table shows 200,000 or so clones, and around 90% are seen once. The ten largest make up around 6.9% of the sample.

On this clone: Its cognate antigen has yet to be identified. No much larger clone exists at a distance of one base, and base qualities are not known.

The chain couples TRBV7-9 to TRBJ1-4; TRBD1 matches 12 bases in the middle. The sample was peripheral blood. This sequence originates from a man between 60 and 70 years old who had recovered from COVID-19. The bases are TGTGCCAGCAGCTCAACCGGGACAGGGGGCGGAAAACTGTTTTTT. It translates as CASSSTGTGGGKLFF.